This is a list of T cell receptor beta chains from one sample in a study of T-cell reconstitution after alpha-beta-depleted transplantation in children. One entry per CDR3 protein, called by TCRdb with MiXCR from the PCR reads. The table lists roughly 590,000 distinct CDR3 sequences, roughly 17% of them singletons, with 0.9% to 1.2% in the top ten. This material consisted of PBMCs from the stem cell graft donor, taken from the stem cell graft. The receptors shown here come from a human donor who donated a stem cell graft to a child with acute myeloid leukemia. Both conserved end residues are trimmed from each CDR3.

J gene	V gene	CDR3 protein
TRBJ1-3	TRBV29-1	IATGDRSGNTIY
TRBJ2-1	TRBV12-3/TRBV12-4	ASSWDRSSYNEQF
TRBJ2-1	TRBV15	ATSRLNEQF
TRBJ2-7	TRBV29-1	SCCGDSSYEQY
TRBJ2-6	TRBV6-1	ASSLDSLSGANVLT
TRBJ2-3	TRBV12-3/TRBV12-4	ASSLDGGPDTQY
TRBJ1-1	TRBV7-2	ASSLGIANTEAF
TRBJ2-2	TRBV12-3/TRBV12-4	ASSQSQLTGELF
TRBJ1-1	TRBV13	ASSHSQTGRTEAF
TRBJ2-5	TRBV20-1	SARGHGWPQETQY
TRBJ2-2	TRBV6-1	ASSEGVGGRSDTGELF
TRBJ2-2	TRBV20-1	SARTRGDTGELF
TRBJ2-7	TRBV20-1	SARRRTPSPYEQY
TRBJ2-1	TRBV20-1	SAGTSYNEQF
TRBJ1-1	TRBV20-1	SARDPAAGGNTEAF
TRBJ1-5	TRBV20-1	SARNRGGDQPQH
TRBJ2-3	TRBV10-3	ANMDSNTDTQY
TRBJ2-3	TRBV20-1	SARDRLAGGLGTDTQY
TRBJ2-1	TRBV12-3/TRBV12-4	ASSFRVLENEQF
TRBJ2-3	TRBV20-1	SARDVGGWGTDTQY
TRBJ1-6	TRBV7-3	ASSLTGGQGSPLH
TRBJ2-7	TRBV9	ASSVDGGPHYEQY